This T cell receptor (beta chain) derives from a study of early T cells in non-severe SARS-CoV-2 infection. This clonotype was detected ten times or more. This CDR3 spans 15 amino acids. V shed 1 base, J shed 5 bases, and the junction held 3 bases outside the gene matches. Germline loops: CDR1 LGHNA, CDR2 YSLEER. Unique molecular identifiers (one per individual cDNA molecule) were attached. TCRdb fed the 5' RACE reads into MiXCR, producing one record per CDR3 protein. This sample yields around 80,000 distinct CDR3 sequences, of which over 9% are seen a single time; around 11% belongs to the top ten. Material: whole blood, obtained at baseline. The clonotype originates from an adult who was a healthcare worker with PCR-confirmed SARS-CoV-2 infection or an uninfected control (not recorded which). The gene calls are TRBV4-3 and TRBJ2-3, with 10 bases lining up with TRBD2. This CDR3 is CASSQVAGGGDTQYF. The CDR3 DNA is TGCGCCAGCAGCCAAGTAGCGGGGGGCGGAGATACGCAGTATTTT.